This T cell receptor (beta chain) was found in a study of T cell responses to AZD1222 COVID-19 vaccine (dated by TCRdb to 2020 to 2023). With respect to the entire study: AZD1222 recipients given second doses at about 4 weeks or at about 12 weeks were pooled, since spike-specific TCR depth and breadth were not found to differ between the two schedules. A total of roughly 240 trial participants underwent TCR sequencing, of whom around 200 received two doses of AZD1222 and some 26 received two doses of the MenACWY control vaccine. Trial participants were enrolled by age into 18-55, 56-69 and 70-plus year subgroups, with approximately 160, 26 and 62 TCR-sequenced participants respectively. Results the study describes overall, beyond this receptor: Most participants were white British and females outnumbered males, and the authors suggested that clonal diversity may have been underestimated. After two AZD1222 doses, both the breadth and the depth of spike-specific TCRs were significantly higher than at day 0 and than in MenACWY recipients. CD4 TCRs associated with the vaccine covered the entire spike protein, and the dominant responses were in regions 160-218 and 743-854. Because no day 14 peak-response samples were available, repertoires were characterized only after the peak T cell response. Reportedly, close to half of the unique spike-specific TCRs recognized epitopes lying outside the regions that are mutated in the B.1.351 and B.1.1.7 variants. Conclusions about previously exposed vaccinees are limited, since just six AZD1222 recipients were seropositive for SARS-CoV-2 at baseline. The 56-69-year group was small, and its depth increase did not reach significance, likely because of low power.

CDR1 and CDR2 are drawn from the germline V gene: MDHEN, SYDVKM. The junction carries 6 bases between V and J, which are trimmed by 0 bases and 0 bases respectively. From the cysteine through the phenylalanine, the CDR3 covers 15 amino acids. Left in the record is the CDR3 DNA by itself, 45 bases read in frame from the first base. The sample's time point label, in plain terms: baseline before first vaccination. Samples from vaccinated people were obtained from the UK trials COV001 and COV002, which included a single-blind randomized controlled phase 2/3 trial of AZD1222 (ChAdOx1 nCoV-19) in healthy adults. Trial participant PBMC samples were collected at day 0 and day 28 after the second dose for TCRbeta chain sequencing. The CDR3 regions of human TCRbeta chains were analyzed by immunosequencing. On the study's bioinformatics: Repertoire TCRs were matched against a reference library of SARS-CoV-2-specific TCRs generated with the MIRA antigen-specificity platform. Breadth was defined as the fraction of unique TCRs that were SARS-CoV-2-associated, and depth was defined as the fraction of total T cells that were SARS-CoV-2-associated. Using the MIRA data, each spike-specific TCR was mapped to the spike region that the TCR reacts to and placed in a CD4 or CD8 class. Log10-transformed breadth and depth values were compared by one-way ANOVA with Sidak's multiple comparisons tests. The clones in this table, taken by TCRdb from immuneACCESS, are in-frame only. Not every clone is retained; where verified, under half of the shortfall comes from an unresolved V gene, and the cause of the rest is unknown. V and J calls and clone size are as listed in that table; D and trimming were resolved from the DNA. The sample includes roughly 100,000 clones, with more than 75% observed a single time. Clones ranked in the top ten supply about 2.5% of the sample.

On this clone itself: Its cognate antigen has yet to be identified. Base qualities are not at hand, and no much larger clone is one base apart.

This chain is built from TRBV28 and TRBJ1-5; TRBD1 is perhaps the D gene, given 5 matching bases. Here the sequenced sample was peripheral blood, taken on day 0 of AZD1222 vaccination. This TCR came from an adult in good health. The nucleotide sequence reads TGTGCCAGCAGTTTATGGACAGATAGCAATCAGCCCCAGCATTTT. It is translated as CASSLWTDSNQPQHF. With the portions outside the CDR3 filled from the reference TRBV28 and TRBJ1-5 genes, the complete variable region becomes DVKVTQSSRYLVKRTGEKVFLECVQDMDHENMFWYRQDPGLGLRLIYFSYDVKMKEKGDIPEGYSVSREKKERFSLILESASTNQTSMYLCASSLWTDSNQPQHFGDGTRLSIL.